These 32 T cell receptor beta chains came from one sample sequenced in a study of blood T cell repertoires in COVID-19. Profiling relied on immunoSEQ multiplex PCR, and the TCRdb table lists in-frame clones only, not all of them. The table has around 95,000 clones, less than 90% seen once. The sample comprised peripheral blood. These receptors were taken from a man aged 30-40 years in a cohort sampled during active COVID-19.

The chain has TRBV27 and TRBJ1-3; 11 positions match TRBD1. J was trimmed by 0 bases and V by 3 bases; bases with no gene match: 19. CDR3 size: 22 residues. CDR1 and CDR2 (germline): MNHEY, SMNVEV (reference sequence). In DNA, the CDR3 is TGTGCCAGCAGTTTTAGAAGGCCTATAGGGACAGGGGGGCTAACCTCTGGAAACACCATATATTTT. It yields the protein CASSFRRPIGTGGLTSGNTIYF.

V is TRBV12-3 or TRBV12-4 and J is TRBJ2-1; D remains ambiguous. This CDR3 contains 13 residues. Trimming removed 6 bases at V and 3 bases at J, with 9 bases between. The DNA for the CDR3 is TGTGCCAGCAGGTTCCTCAGCTACAATGAGCAGTTCTTC. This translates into CASRFLSYNEQFF.

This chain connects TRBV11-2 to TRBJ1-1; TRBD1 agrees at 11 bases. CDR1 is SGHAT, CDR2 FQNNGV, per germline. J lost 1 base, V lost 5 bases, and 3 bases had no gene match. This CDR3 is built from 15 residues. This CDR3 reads CASSRGQGGNTEAFF. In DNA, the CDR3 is TGTGCCAGCAGCCGGGGACAGGGGGGGAACACTGAAGCTTTCTTT.

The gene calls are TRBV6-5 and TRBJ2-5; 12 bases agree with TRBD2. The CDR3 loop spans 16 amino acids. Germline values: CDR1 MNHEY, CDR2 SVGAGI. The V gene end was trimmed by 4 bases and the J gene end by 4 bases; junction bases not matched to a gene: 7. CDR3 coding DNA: TGTGCCAGCAGTTCCCAGCTAGCGGGGGGGAGAGAGACCCAGTACTTC. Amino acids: CASSSQLAGGRETQYF.

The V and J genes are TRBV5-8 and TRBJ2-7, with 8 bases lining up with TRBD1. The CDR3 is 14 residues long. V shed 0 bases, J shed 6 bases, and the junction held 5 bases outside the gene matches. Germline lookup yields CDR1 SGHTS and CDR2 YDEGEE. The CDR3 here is CASSLVDRDSEQYF. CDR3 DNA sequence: TGTGCCAGCAGCTTGGTGGACAGGGACAGCGAGCAGTACTTC.

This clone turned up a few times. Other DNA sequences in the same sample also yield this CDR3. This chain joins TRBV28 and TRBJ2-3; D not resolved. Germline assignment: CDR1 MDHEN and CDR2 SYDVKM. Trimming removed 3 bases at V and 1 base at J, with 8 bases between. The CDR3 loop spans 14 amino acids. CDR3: CASSFLAGTDTQYF. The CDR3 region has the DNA TGTGCCAGCAGTTTCTTAGCTGGCACAGATACGCAGTATTTT.

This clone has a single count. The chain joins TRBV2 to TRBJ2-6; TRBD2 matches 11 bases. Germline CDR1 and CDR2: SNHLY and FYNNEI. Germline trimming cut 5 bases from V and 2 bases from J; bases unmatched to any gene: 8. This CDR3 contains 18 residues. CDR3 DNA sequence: TGTGCCAGCAGTCCTACTAGGGGACTAGCGGCTGGGGCCAACGTCCTGACTTTC. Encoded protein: CASSPTRGLAAGANVLTF.

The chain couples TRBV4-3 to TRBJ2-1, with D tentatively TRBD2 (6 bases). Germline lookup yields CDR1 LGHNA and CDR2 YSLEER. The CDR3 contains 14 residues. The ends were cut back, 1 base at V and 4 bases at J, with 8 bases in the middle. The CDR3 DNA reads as TGCGCCAGCAGCCAAGGCGGGGAGTACAATGAGCAGTTCTTC. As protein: CASSQGGEYNEQFF.

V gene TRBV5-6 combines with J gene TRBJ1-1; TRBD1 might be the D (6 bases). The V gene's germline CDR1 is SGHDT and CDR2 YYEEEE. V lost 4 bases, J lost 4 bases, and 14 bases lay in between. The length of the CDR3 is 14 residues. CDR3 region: CASSGETGPTEAFF. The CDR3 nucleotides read TGTGCCAGCAGCGGGGAAACAGGGCCCACTGAAGCTTTCTTT.

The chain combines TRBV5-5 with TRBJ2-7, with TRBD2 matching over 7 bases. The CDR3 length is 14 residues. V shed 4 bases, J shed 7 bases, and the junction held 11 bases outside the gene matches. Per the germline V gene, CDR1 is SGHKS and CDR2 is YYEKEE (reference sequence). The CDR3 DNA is TGTGCCAGCAGCGAGGGACTACCCCGGGGGGAGCAGTACTTC. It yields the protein CASSEGLPRGEQYF. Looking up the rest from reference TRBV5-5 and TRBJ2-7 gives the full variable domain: DAGVTQSPTHLIKTRGQQVTLRCSPISGHKSVSWYQQVLGQGPQFIFQYYEKEERGRGNFPDRFSARQFPNYSSELNVNALLLGDSALYLCASSEGLPRGEQYFGPGTRLTVT.

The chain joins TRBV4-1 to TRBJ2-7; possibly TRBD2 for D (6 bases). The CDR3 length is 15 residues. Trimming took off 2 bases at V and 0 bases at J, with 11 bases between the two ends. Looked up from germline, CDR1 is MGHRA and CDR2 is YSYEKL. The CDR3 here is CASSQTGTVSYEQYF. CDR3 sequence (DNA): TGCGCCAGCAGCCAAACCGGGACTGTCTCCTACGAGCAGTACTTC.

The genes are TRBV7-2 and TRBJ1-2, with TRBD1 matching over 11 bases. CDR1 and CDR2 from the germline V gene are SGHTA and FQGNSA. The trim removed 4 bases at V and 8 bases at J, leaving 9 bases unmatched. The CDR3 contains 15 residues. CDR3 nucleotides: TGTGCCAGCAGCTCCGGACAGGGGGCAGGATGGGGCTACACCTTC. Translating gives CASSSGQGAGWGYTF.

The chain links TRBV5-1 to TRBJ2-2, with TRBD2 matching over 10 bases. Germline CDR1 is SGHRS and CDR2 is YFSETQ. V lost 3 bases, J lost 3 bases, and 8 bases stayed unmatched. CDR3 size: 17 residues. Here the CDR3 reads CASSSSSGGVDTGELFF. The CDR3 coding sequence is TGCGCCAGCAGCTCCAGCAGCGGGGGGGTTGACACCGGGGAGCTGTTTTTT. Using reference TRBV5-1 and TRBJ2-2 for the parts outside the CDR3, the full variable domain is KAGVTQTPRYLIKTRGQQVTLSCSPISGHRSVSWYQQTPGQGLQFLFEYFSETQRNKGNFPGRFSGRQFSNSRSEMNVSTLELGDSALYLCASSSSSGGVDTGELFFGEGSRLTVL.

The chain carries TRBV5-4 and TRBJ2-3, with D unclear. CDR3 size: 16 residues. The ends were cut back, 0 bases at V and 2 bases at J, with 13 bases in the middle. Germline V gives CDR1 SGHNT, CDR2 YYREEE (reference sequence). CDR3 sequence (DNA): TGTGCCAGCAGCTTGGGAGGTGGAACCGCCACAGATACGCAGTATTTT. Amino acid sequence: CASSLGGGTATDTQYF.

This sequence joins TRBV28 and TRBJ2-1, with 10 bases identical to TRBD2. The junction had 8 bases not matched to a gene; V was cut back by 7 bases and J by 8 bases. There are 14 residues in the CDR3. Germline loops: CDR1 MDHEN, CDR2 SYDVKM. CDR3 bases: TGTGCCAGCAAGCGGGGGGGCTTGGACGATGAGCAGTTCTTC. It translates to CASKRGGLDDEQFF.

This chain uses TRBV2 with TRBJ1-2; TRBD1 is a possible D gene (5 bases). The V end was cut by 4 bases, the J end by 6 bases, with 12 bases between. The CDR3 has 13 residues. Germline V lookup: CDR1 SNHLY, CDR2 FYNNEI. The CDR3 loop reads CASSAGRENGYTF. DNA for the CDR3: TGTGCCAGCAGTGCGGGCAGGGAAAATGGCTACACCTTC.

CDR3 bases: TGTGCCAGCAGCGTATTAGGGGGGGCCATCCAAGAGACCCAGTACTTC. Translated: CASSVLGGAIQETQYF. The V gene is TRBV9, the J gene TRBJ2-5, with D possibly matching TRBD2 (7 bases). This CDR3 is built from 16 residues. Germline assignment: CDR1 SGDLS and CDR2 YYNGEE. V lost 1 base to trimming and J lost 1 base, with 14 bases between them.

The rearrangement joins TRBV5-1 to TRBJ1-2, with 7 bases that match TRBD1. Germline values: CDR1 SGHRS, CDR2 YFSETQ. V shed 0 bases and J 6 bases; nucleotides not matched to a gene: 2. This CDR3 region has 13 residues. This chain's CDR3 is CASSLEGADGYTF. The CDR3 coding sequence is TGCGCCAGCAGCTTGGAGGGGGCGGATGGCTACACCTTC.

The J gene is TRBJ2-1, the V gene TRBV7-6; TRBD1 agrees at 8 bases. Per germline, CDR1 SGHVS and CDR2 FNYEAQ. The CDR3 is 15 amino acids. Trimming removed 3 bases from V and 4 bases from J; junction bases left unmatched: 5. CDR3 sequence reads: CASSFDRGRYNEQFF. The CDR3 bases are TGTGCCAGCAGCTTCGACAGGGGTCGTTACAATGAGCAGTTCTTC.

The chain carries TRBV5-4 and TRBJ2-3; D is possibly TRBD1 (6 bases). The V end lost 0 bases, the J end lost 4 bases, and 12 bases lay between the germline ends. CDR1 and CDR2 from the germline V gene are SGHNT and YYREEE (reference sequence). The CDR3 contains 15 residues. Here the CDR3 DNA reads TGTGCCAGCAGCTTGGATCAGGGGTGGGCAGATACGCAGTATTTT. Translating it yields CASSLDQGWADTQYF.

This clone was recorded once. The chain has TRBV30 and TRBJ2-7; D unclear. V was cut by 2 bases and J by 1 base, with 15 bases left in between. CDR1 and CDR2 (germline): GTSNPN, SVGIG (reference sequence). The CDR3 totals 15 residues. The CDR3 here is CAWSQVQSFSYEQYF. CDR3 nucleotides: TGTGCCTGGAGTCAGGTCCAAAGTTTTTCCTACGAGCAGTACTTC.

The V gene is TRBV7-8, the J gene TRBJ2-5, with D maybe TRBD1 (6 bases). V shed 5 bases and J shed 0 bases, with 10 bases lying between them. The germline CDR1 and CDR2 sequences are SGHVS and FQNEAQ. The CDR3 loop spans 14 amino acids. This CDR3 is CASSPGTNQETQYF. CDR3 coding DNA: TGTGCCAGCAGCCCGGGGACAAACCAAGAGACCCAGTACTTC.

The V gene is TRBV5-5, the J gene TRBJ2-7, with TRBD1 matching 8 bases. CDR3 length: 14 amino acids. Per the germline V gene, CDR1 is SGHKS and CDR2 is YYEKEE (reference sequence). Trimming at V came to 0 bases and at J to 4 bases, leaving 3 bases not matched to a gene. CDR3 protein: CASSLEHRGYEQYF. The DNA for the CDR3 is TGTGCCAGCAGCTTGGAACACAGGGGGTACGAGCAGTACTTC.

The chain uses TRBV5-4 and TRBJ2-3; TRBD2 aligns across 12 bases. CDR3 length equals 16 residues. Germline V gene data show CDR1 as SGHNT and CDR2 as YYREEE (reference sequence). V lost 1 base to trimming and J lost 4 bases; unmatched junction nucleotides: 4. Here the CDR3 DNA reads TGTGCCAGCAGCTTGCTGCTAGCGGGGGGGCCAGATACGCAGTATTTT. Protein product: CASSLLLAGGPDTQYF.

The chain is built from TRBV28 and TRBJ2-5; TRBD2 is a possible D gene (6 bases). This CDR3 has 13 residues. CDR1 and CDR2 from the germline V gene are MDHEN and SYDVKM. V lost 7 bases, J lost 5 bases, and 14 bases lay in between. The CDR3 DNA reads TGTGCCAGCACTCCCGGGGGTGTGGAGACCCAGTACTTC. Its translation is CASTPGGVETQYF.

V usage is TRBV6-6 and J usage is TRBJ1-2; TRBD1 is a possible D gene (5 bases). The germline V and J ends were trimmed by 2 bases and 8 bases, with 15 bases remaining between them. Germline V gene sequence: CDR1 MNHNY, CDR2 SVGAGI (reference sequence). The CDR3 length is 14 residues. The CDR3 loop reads CASSYLVRQYGYTF. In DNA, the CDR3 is TGTGCCAGCAGTTACCTCGTGAGACAGTACGGCTACACCTTC.

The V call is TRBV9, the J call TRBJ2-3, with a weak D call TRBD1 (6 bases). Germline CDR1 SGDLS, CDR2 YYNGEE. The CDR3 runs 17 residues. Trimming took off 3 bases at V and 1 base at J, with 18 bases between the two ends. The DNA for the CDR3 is TGTGCCAGCAGCGCCGAGTACAGGGAACTAGGCACAGATACGCAGTATTTT. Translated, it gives CASSAEYRELGTDTQYF.

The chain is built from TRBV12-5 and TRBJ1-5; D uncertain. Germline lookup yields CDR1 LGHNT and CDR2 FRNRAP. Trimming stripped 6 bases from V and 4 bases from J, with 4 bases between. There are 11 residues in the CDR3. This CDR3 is CASGLNQPQHF. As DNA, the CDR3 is TGTGCTAGTGGCCTTAATCAGCCCCAGCATTTT.

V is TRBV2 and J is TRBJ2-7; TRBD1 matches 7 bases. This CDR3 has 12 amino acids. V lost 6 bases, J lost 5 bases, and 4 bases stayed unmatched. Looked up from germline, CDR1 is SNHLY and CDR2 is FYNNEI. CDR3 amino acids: CASRSDRDEQYF. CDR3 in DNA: TGTGCCAGCAGGTCAGACAGGGACGAGCAGTACTTC.

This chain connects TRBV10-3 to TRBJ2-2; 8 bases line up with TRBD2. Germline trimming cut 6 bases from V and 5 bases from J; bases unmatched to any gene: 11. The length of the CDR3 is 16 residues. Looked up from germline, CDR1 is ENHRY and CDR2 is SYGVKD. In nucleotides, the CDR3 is TGTGCCATCAGGCCCGGACTAGCAGGCCAGACCGGGGAGCTGTTTTTT. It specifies CAIRPGLAGQTGELFF.

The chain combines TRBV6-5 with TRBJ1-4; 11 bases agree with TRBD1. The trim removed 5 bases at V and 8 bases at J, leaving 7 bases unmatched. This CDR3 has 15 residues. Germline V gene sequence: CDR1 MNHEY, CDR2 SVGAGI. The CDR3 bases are TGTGCCAGCAGTCCTGGGGGACAGGGGGGAGAAAAACTGTTTTTT. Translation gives CASSPGGQGGEKLFF.

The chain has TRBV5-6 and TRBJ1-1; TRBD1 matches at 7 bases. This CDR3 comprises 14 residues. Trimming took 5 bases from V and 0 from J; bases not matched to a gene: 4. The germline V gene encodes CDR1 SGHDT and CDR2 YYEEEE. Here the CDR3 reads CASRGDSLNTEAFF. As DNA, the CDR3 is TGTGCCAGCAGGGGGGACAGCCTGAACACTGAAGCTTTCTTT. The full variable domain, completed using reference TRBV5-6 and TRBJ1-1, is DAGVTQSPTHLIKTRGQQVTLRCSPKSGHDTVSWYQQALGQGPQFIFQYYEEEERQRGNFPDRFSGHQFPNYSSELNVNALLLGDSALYLCASRGDSLNTEAFFGQGTRLTVV.